Listed here are 24 T cell receptor beta chains from one sample, sequenced in a study of beta chain features in type 1 diabetes. Expressed TCRB transcripts were sequenced because the isolated RNA had all been reverse transcribed beforehand. The assay was immunoSEQ multiplex PCR, and TCRdb's table has in-frame clones only and misses some. The table shows roughly 240,000 clones, with roughly 13% occurring only once. The sequenced sample consisted of naive CD4+ T cells from blood. Receptor source: a woman aged 40 to 50 in good health.

This clone was observed once. Additional DNA sequences in this sample encode the identical CDR3. This chain links TRBV6-5 with TRBJ1-5; D gene unclear. The CDR3 sequence is 15 residues long. Trimming shortened V by 0 bases and J by 2 bases, and 8 bases separated the two germline ends. The germline V gene encodes CDR1 MNHEY and CDR2 SVGAGI. For the CDR3, the DNA is TGTGCCAGCAGTTACTCCGGGGTTGGCAATCAGCCCCAGCATTTT. Translating it yields CASSYSGVGNQPQHF.

This chain connects TRBV9 to TRBJ2-1, with D perhaps TRBD2 (5 bases). The CDR3 is 15 residues long. V was trimmed by 3 bases and J by 4 bases, leaving 14 bases between them. Looked up from germline, CDR1 is SGDLS and CDR2 is YYNGEE. CDR3 sequence reads: CASSAFGGSYNEQFF. CDR3 in DNA: TGTGCCAGCAGCGCCTTCGGCGGGTCGTACAATGAGCAGTTCTTC. The full variable domain, rest sourced from reference TRBV9 and TRBJ2-1, is DSGVTQTPKHLITATGQRVTLRCSPRSGDLSVYWYQQSLDQGLQFLIQYYNGEERAKGNILERFSAQQFPDLHSELNLSSLELGDSALYFCASSAFGGSYNEQFFGPGTRLTVL.

V gene TRBV9 combines with J gene TRBJ2-3; no definite D call. The CDR3 contains 14 residues. Germline V gene sequence: CDR1 SGDLS, CDR2 YYNGEE. Trimming shortened V by 3 bases and J by 4 bases, and 12 bases separated the two germline ends. The CDR3 loop reads CASSAGNVADTQYF. The CDR3 DNA reads as TGTGCCAGCAGCGCCGGTAACGTCGCAGATACGCAGTATTTT.

This clone was seen a few times. The chain links TRBV7-9 to TRBJ1-5, with D possibly TRBD1 on 6 matching bases. Trimming shortened V by 5 bases and J by 6 bases, and 8 bases separated the two germline ends. This CDR3 is built from 12 residues. CDR1 SEHNR and CDR2 FQNEAQ come from the germline V gene (reference sequence). The CDR3 loop is CASSDRSQPQHF. CDR3 coding DNA: TGTGCCAGCAGCGACAGGAGTCAGCCCCAGCATTTT.

This clone appeared a few times. The rearrangement uses TRBV4-3 and TRBJ2-7; a possible D gene is TRBD1 (7 bases). V was trimmed by 1 base and J by 3 bases, leaving 13 bases between them. The CDR3 is made up of 15 amino acids. In germline, CDR1 is LGHNA, CDR2 YSLEER. CDR3 nucleotides: TGCGCCAGCAGCCAAGGGCGGGGACAGCGCTACGAGCAGTACTTC. It specifies CASSQGRGQRYEQYF.

The chain joins TRBV19 to TRBJ2-7, with D possibly matching TRBD1 (6 bases). This CDR3 contains 14 residues. Germline V CDR1 and CDR2: LNHDA, SQIVND (reference sequence). Trimming shortened V by 6 bases and J by 2 bases, and 14 bases separated the two germline ends. CDR3: CASRETGQPYEQYF. In nucleotides, the CDR3 is TGTGCCAGTAGGGAGACAGGCCAGCCCTACGAGCAGTACTTC.

There are a few counts of this clone. The chain couples TRBV9 to TRBJ2-7; the D gene is possibly TRBD2 (5 bases). There are 14 residues in the CDR3. Germline values: CDR1 SGDLS, CDR2 YYNGEE. With 4 bases removed from V and 2 bases from J, the gap between germline ends came to 13 bases. In DNA, the CDR3 is TGTGCCAGCAGCTTCCCGAGGGTACCCTACGAGCAGTACTTC. Residues: CASSFPRVPYEQYF. Supplemented by reference TRBV9 and TRBJ2-7, the full variable domain reads DSGVTQTPKHLITATGQRVTLRCSPRSGDLSVYWYQQSLDQGLQFLIQYYNGEERAKGNILERFSAQQFPDLHSELNLSSLELGDSALYFCASSFPRVPYEQYFGPGTRLTVT.

The chain has TRBV29-1 and TRBJ2-7, with TRBD2 matching over 7 bases. The CDR3 totals 16 residues. With 5 bases clipped from V and 3 bases from J, the junction kept 16 bases outside the gene matches. The germline V gene has CDR1 SQVTM and CDR2 ANQGSEA. The CDR3 DNA reads TGCAGCGTTTCTCCCGGGACTTGGGAGGGGCACTACGAGCAGTACTTC. Translating gives CSVSPGTWEGHYEQYF.

The chain links TRBV29-1 to TRBJ1-2; 9 positions match TRBD1. Germline V lookup: CDR1 SQVTM, CDR2 ANQGSEA. V was pared by 7 bases and J by 4 bases, with 10 bases of the junction left unmatched. The CDR3 runs to 14 residues. CDR3 sequence reads: CSASDRGMGYGYTF. The CDR3 coding sequence is TGCAGCGCGAGCGACAGGGGGATGGGCTATGGCTACACCTTC.

In this sample, this clone turned up a few times. Other nucleotide sequences from this sample produce the same CDR3. V usage is TRBV18 and J usage is TRBJ1-1; a weak D match, TRBD1 (5 bases). V dropped 6 bases and J dropped 4 bases, with 12 bases sitting between them. Germline-derived CDR1 and CDR2 are KGHSH and LQKENI. The CDR3 contains 13 residues. CDR3 sequence (DNA): TGTGCCAGCTCGCCCTCTCAGGGCACTGAAGCTTTCTTT. Its protein product is CASSPSQGTEAFF.

This clone was observed once. V gene TRBV28 combines with J gene TRBJ1-5; 7 positions agree with TRBD1. The V gene's germline CDR1 is MDHEN and CDR2 SYDVKM. V lost 7 bases, J lost 15 bases, and 21 bases stayed unmatched. This CDR3 contains 15 residues. The CDR3 sequence is CASKTTAGGQPLGHF. For the CDR3, the DNA is TGTGCCAGCAAAACGACGGCAGGGGGGCAACCCTTGGGGCATTTT.

This clone has more than one count but fewer than ten. The V gene is TRBV6-5, the J gene TRBJ2-3; possible D gene TRBD2, 5 bases. V was shortened by 1 base and J by 0 bases, with 11 bases between the two germline ends. Germline CDR1 is MNHEY and CDR2 is SVGAGI. The CDR3 runs 16 residues. The CDR3: CASSYLGSVSTDTQYF. The CDR3 region has the DNA TGTGCCAGCAGTTACTTAGGTAGCGTTAGCACAGATACGCAGTATTTT.

The genes are TRBV7-2 and TRBJ2-5, with 9 bases that match TRBD2. The CDR3 loop spans 15 amino acids. V lost 3 bases and J lost 0; bases outside the gene matches: 2. CDR1 is SGHTA, CDR2 FQGNSA, per germline. In nucleotides, the CDR3 is TGTGCCAGCAGCTTTAGCGGGGGTTACCAAGAGACCCAGTACTTC. Protein: CASSFSGGYQETQYF. The entire variable domain, with the rest obtained from reference TRBV7-2 and TRBJ2-5, is as follows: GAGVSQSPSNKVTEKGKDVELRCDPISGHTALYWYRQSLGQGLEFLIYFQGNSAPDKSGLPSDRFSAERTGGSVSTLTIQRTQQEDSAVYLCASSFSGGYQETQYFGPGTRLLVL.

The V and J genes are TRBV19 and TRBJ2-5; 9 bases align to TRBD2. The CDR3 extends over 16 amino acids. J gave up 2 bases and V 5 bases, and 9 bases lay outside the gene matches. The germline CDR1 and CDR2 sequences are LNHDA and SQIVND (reference sequence). The CDR3 DNA reads TGTGCCAGTAGTGTTGACTACAGCGGGGGGCAAGAGACCCAGTACTTC. Residues: CASSVDYSGGQETQYF.

The V call is TRBV29-1, the J call TRBJ2-7; 7 bases fit TRBD1. Germline trimming cut 3 bases from V and 2 bases from J; bases unmatched to any gene: 4. This CDR3 is 13 amino acids long. Germline V lookup: CDR1 SQVTM, CDR2 ANQGSEA. The CDR3 nucleotides are TGCAGCGTTGATATACAGGGGACCTACGAGCAGTACTTC. Translation gives CSVDIQGTYEQYF.

V usage is TRBV15 and J usage is TRBJ1-2; tentatively, D is TRBD1 (5 bases). Between the trimmed V and J ends, which lost 5 bases and 0 bases, there was a span of 7 bases. This CDR3 contains 13 residues. From germline, CDR1 is LNHNV and CDR2 YYDKDF (reference sequence). The CDR3 nucleotides read TGTGCCACCAGCTCACAGGCTAACTATGGCTACACCTTC. Encoded protein: CATSSQANYGYTF. Supplemented by reference TRBV15 and TRBJ1-2, the full variable domain reads DAMVIQNPRYQVTQFGKPVTLSCSQTLNHNVMYWYQQKSSQAPKLLFHYYDKDFNNEADTPDNFQSRRPNTSFCFLDIRSPGLGDTAMYLCATSSQANYGYTFGSGTRLTVV.

CDR3 residues: CATQPGTGEYEQYF. The CDR3 region has the DNA TGTGCCACCCAACCCGGGACAGGAGAATACGAGCAGTACTTC. V and J are TRBV2 and TRBJ2-7, with TRBD1 identical over 8 bases. The CDR3 has 14 residues. Germline CDR1 and CDR2: SNHLY and FYNNEI. With V trimmed by 10 bases and J by 4 bases, 12 bases remained unmatched. Filled out from reference TRBV2 and TRBJ2-7, the complete variable domain reads EPEVTQTPSHQVTQMGQEVILRCVPISNHLYFYWYRQILGQKVEFLVSFYNNEISEKSEIFDDQFSVERPDGSNFTLKIRSTKLEDSAMYFCATQPGTGEYEQYFGPGTRLTVT.

The chain is built from TRBV7-4 and TRBJ2-2; D might be TRBD2 (6 bases). The CDR3 is 16 amino acids. Looked up from germline, CDR1 is SGHVT and CDR2 is SQSDAQ. The V end was cut by 1 base, the J end by 2 bases, with 11 bases between. CDR3 DNA: TGTGCCAGCAGCTTAGTATTACTAGCTAACACCGGGGAGCTGTTTTTT. Its protein is CASSLVLLANTGELFF.

This clone has only a few counts. The chain joins TRBV5-1 to TRBJ2-3, with 12 bases matching TRBD2. CDR3 length equals 15 residues. V lost 1 base to trimming and J lost 3 bases; unmatched junction nucleotides: 0. From germline, CDR1 is SGHRS and CDR2 YFSETQ. CDR3 sequence: CASSLTSGRTDTQYF. The CDR3 coding sequence is TGCGCCAGCAGCTTGACTAGCGGGAGGACAGATACGCAGTATTTT.

The chain has TRBV5-4 and TRBJ2-3; 9 nucleotides line up with TRBD2. Germline CDR1 SGHNT, CDR2 YYREEE (reference sequence). There are 16 residues in the CDR3. Trimming removed 3 bases from V and 2 bases from J; junction bases left unmatched: 7. The CDR3: CASSYYLAGITDTQYF. CDR3 coding DNA: TGTGCCAGCAGCTACTACCTAGCGGGGATCACAGATACGCAGTATTTT.

The chain employs TRBV4-3 and TRBJ2-2; 15 bases align to TRBD2. V lost 4 bases to trimming and J lost 8 bases; unmatched junction nucleotides: 5. The germline V gene encodes CDR1 LGHNA and CDR2 YSLEER. CDR3 length equals 16 residues. The CDR3 spells CASSRGLAGGSGELFF. CDR3 nucleotides: TGCGCCAGCAGCCGCGGACTAGCGGGGGGGTCGGGGGAGCTGTTTTTT.

The V call is TRBV7-2, the J call TRBJ1-1, with a possible D match to TRBD1 (5 bases). CDR1 SGHTA and CDR2 FQGNSA come from the germline V gene. V was pared by 1 base and J by 11 bases, with 14 bases between. The CDR3 contains 13 residues. This CDR3 is CASSLGAGRGAFF. Here the CDR3 DNA reads TGTGCCAGCAGCTTAGGGGCAGGCCGGGGGGCTTTCTTT.

This clone was counted only a few times. The rearrangement uses TRBV6-1 and TRBJ1-1; D uncertain. Trimming shortened V by 5 bases and J by 5 bases, and 12 bases separated the two germline ends. The length of the CDR3 is 13 residues. Germline CDR1 is MNHNS and CDR2 is SASEGT. For the CDR3, the DNA is TGTGCCAGCAGTTTTCGGGTTTTGACTGAAGCTTTCTTT. It codes for CASSFRVLTEAFF.

This clone was seen more than once but under ten times. This chain joins TRBV6-1 and TRBJ1-2; 7 positions match TRBD1. Germline lookup yields CDR1 MNHNS and CDR2 SASEGT. The CDR3 loop spans 13 amino acids. The V and J ends lost 0 bases and 6 bases, in that order; junction bases with no gene match: 1. CDR3 sequence reads: CASSEADRNGYTF. The CDR3 DNA is TGTGCCAGCAGTGAAGCGGACAGGAATGGCTACACCTTC.